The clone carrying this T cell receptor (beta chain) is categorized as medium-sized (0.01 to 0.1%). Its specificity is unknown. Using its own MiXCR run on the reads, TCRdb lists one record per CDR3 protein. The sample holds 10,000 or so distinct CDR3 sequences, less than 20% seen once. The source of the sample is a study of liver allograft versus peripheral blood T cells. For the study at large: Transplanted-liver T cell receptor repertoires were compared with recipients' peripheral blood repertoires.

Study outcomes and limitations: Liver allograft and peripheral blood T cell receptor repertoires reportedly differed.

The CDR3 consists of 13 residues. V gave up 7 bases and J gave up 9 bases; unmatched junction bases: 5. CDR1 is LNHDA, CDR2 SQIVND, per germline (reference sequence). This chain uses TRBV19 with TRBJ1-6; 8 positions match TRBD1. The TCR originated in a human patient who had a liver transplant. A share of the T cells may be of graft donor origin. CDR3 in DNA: TGTGCCAGTATGGGGACAGGCGGTTCACCCCTCCACTTT. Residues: CASMGTGGSPLHF.